This note documents a single T cell receptor (beta chain) sequence. Antigen: not known. This specimen belongs to a study of neurological immune-mediated disorders. Points from the study as a whole: Sharing of CDR3 amino acid sequences among expanded clones across subjects was absent, suggesting private repertoires in all groups. HTLV-1-associated myelopathy had the most TCR clonal expansion, whereas multiple sclerosis had the least (lower than in healthy controls).

By 5'RACE with 10-nucleotide random UMIs, the cDNA was made. Over 180 million TCR-beta sequences from 15-18 subjects were obtained in each sequencing run. One entry per CDR3 protein results from TCRdb running MiXCR on the 5' RACE reads. In the table there are some 37,000 distinct CDR3 sequences, approximately 10% of which are singletons. The CDR3 contains 14 residues. The V and J ends lost 4 bases and 3 bases respectively, with 9 bases between them. Germline V gene sequence: CDR1 LNHDA, CDR2 SQIVND (reference sequence). The sequenced material came from PBMCs. V gene TRBV19 combines with J gene TRBJ2-2; D remains unclear. The sequence came from a woman between 25 and 40 years old with HTLV-1-associated myelopathy (HAM/TSP). The CDR3 DNA sequence: TGTGCCAGTAGTAAAACGACCGACACCGGGGAGCTGTTTTTT. Amino acids: CASSKTTDTGELFF.